Listed below are T cell receptor beta chains from one sample, sequenced in a study of blood T cell repertoires in COVID-19. Using immunoSEQ multiplex PCR, the repertoire was profiled, and TCRdb retains in-frame clones only, with some absent. Of around 150,000 clones listed, 75% to 90% are singletons. The sequenced material came from PBMCs or T cells enriched from blood (not recorded which). These receptors all stem from a man between 65 and 85 years old who had been exposed to COVID-19. Each CDR3 is given with its conserved first and last residue. D genes are given only for firm matches. Clone size is not always given. Where it is, it says once, few, many or a class for expanded clones.

v_gene	j_gene	abundance	d_gene	CDR3aa	CDR3nt
TRBV6-2/TRBV6-3	TRBJ2-3	.	.	CASSYPGGRGPTDTQYF	TGTGCCAGCAGTTACCCCGGTGGGCGCGGGCCCACAGATACGCAGTATTTT
TRBV5-1	TRBJ2-7	.	TRBD1	CASSKRTGSNEQYF	TGCGCCAGCAGCAAACGGACAGGGTCAAACGAGCAGTACTTC
TRBV27	TRBJ2-7	few	.	CASNSGGANSKEQYF	TGTGCCAGCAACTCTGGGGGCGCGAATTCGAAAGAGCAGTACTTC
TRBV10-3	TRBJ1-2	.	.	CAISEPPGYGYTF	TGTGCCATCAGTGAGCCGCCCGGCTATGGCTACACCTTC
TRBV6-2/TRBV6-3	TRBJ2-7	.	TRBD2	CASSYGERETTQQYF	TGTGCCAGCAGTTATGGGGAGCGGGAGACTACGCAGCAGTACTTC
TRBV7-3	TRBJ1-2	.	.	CASSLSPGGNYGYTF	TGTGCCAGCAGCCTATCGCCTGGGGGGAACTATGGCTACACCTTC
TRBV29-1	TRBJ2-2	.	TRBD1	CSAIQGMNTGELFF	TGCAGCGCAATACAGGGGATGAACACCGGGGAGCTGTTTTTT
TRBV7-8	TRBJ1-5	.	TRBD1	CASSQGQGANNQPQHF	TGTGCCAGCAGCCAAGGACAGGGGGCTAATAATCAGCCCCAGCATTTT
TRBV19	TRBJ1-1	.	.	CASSRSSGVTEAFF	TGTGCCAGTAGTCGCTCAAGCGGAGTCACTGAAGCTTTCTTT
TRBV5-1	TRBJ1-2	.	.	CASSHQIPNYGYTF	TGCGCCAGCAGCCACCAGATCCCTAACTATGGCTACACCTTC
TRBV7-8	TRBJ2-1	.	.	CASSRWGAGSYNEQFF	TGTGCCAGCAGCCGATGGGGTGCGGGTTCCTACAATGAGCAGTTCTTC
TRBV10-3	TRBJ1-3	.	.	CAISSPRGSSGNTIYF	TGTGCCATCAGTTCTCCCCGCGGGAGCTCTGGAAACACCATATATTTT
TRBV28	TRBJ1-2	.	.	CASSLFPYGYTF	TGTGCCAGCAGTCTTTTTCCGTATGGCTACACCTTC
TRBV5-4	TRBJ1-1	once	TRBD1	CASSLPPGQLNTEAFF	TGTGCCAGCAGCTTGCCACCGGGACAGCTGAACACTGAAGCTTTCTTT
TRBV7-8	TRBJ1-1	.	TRBD1	CASSLDRGGTEAFF	TGTGCCAGCAGCTTAGACAGGGGTGGAACTGAAGCTTTCTTT
TRBV14	TRBJ1-2	.	.	CASSLHGTGKGIYGYTF	TGTGCCAGCAGCCTTCACGGCACAGGGAAAGGGATCTATGGCTACACCTTC
TRBV28	TRBJ1-1	.	.	CASIKGGDTEAFF	TGTGCCAGCATAAAGGGGGGGGACACTGAAGCTTTCTTT
TRBV30	TRBJ2-5	.	TRBD1	CAWDRAYQETQYF	TGTGCCTGGGACAGGGCCTACCAAGAGACCCAGTACTTC
TRBV5-1	TRBJ2-2	.	.	CASSPGRANTGELFF	TGCGCCAGCAGCCCTGGGCGGGCGAACACCGGGGAGCTGTTTTTT
TRBV9	TRBJ1-3	.	.	CASSGNSGNTIYF	TGTGCCAGCAGCGGTAACTCTGGAAACACCATATATTTT
TRBV20-1	TRBJ2-1	.	TRBD2	CSASAPPRLAGNEQFF	TGCAGTGCTAGTGCCCCCCCGAGACTAGCGGGCAATGAGCAGTTCTTC
TRBV30	TRBJ1-1	many	.	CACTWSRGYAEAFF	TGTGCCTGCACTTGGTCCAGGGGATACGCTGAAGCTTTCTTT
TRBV3-1/TRBV3-2	TRBJ2-4	.	.	CASSQGPGAKNIQYF	TGTGCCAGCAGCCAAGGCCCAGGGGCCAAAAACATTCAGTACTTC
TRBV5-1	TRBJ2-5	.	.	CASSLGQPAETQYF	TGCGCCAGCAGCTTGGGACAGCCGGCGGAGACCCAGTACTTC
TRBV27	TRBJ1-6	.	.	CASSPSGVVGSPLHF	TGTGCCAGCAGCCCCTCGGGGGTGGTGGGTTCACCCCTCCACTTT
TRBV5-1	TRBJ2-7	.	TRBD2	CASSWGLAGYTTYEQYF	TGCGCCAGCAGCTGGGGGCTAGCGGGGTATACCACGTACGAGCAGTACTTC
TRBV3-1/TRBV3-2	TRBJ1-2	.	.	CASSPSWGGGYGYTF	TGTGCCAGCAGCCCTTCTTGGGGGGGCGGGTATGGCTACACCTTC
TRBV14	TRBJ2-7	.	.	CARKRGGSYEQYF	TGTGCGAGAAAGAGAGGGGGCTCCTACGAGCAGTACTTC
TRBV18	TRBJ2-7	.	TRBD1	CASSPTGTGGEFDKQYF	TGTGCCAGCTCACCTACCGGGACAGGGGGGGAATTTGACAAGCAGTACTTC
TRBV28	TRBJ2-3	once	.	CASNQRGGASTDTQYF	TGTGCCAGCAATCAGAGGGGCGGGGCTAGCACAGATACGCAGTATTTT
TRBV2	TRBJ1-5	.	.	CASSAGNQPQHF	TGTGCCAGCAGCGCAGGGAATCAGCCCCAGCATTTT
TRBV30	TRBJ1-2	.	TRBD1	CAWREAGQGSSGYTF	TGTGCCTGGAGGGAGGCAGGACAGGGGAGTAGTGGCTACACCTTC